One sample yielded the 26 T cell receptor beta chains listed below, sequenced in a study of blood T cell repertoires in COVID-19. Sequenced by immunoSEQ multiplex PCR; TCRdb stores in-frame clones only, minus some. The profile shows roughly 86,000 clones, about 85% of them singletons. The material sequenced was peripheral blood. The receptor set was obtained from a woman over 75 with COVID-19, enrolled during active disease.

This chain links TRBV2 with TRBJ2-1, with 12 bases that match TRBD2. The V and J ends lost 5 bases and 9 bases, in that order; junction bases with no gene match: 8. Germline V gene data show CDR1 as SNHLY and CDR2 as FYNNEI. CDR3 size: 15 residues. CDR3 region: CASSRTSGAVPEQFF. The DNA for the CDR3 is TGTGCCAGCAGTCGGACTAGCGGGGCTGTTCCTGAGCAGTTCTTC.

This rearrangement joins TRBV7-2 to TRBJ2-7, with D possibly TRBD1 on 5 matching bases. Germline CDR1 is SGHTA and CDR2 is FQGNSA. This CDR3 is built from 11 residues. V gave up 5 bases and J gave up 9 bases, with 11 bases separating them. DNA for the CDR3: TGTGCCAGCAGCCGAGACCAGGGGCAGTACTTC. It specifies CASSRDQGQYF.

The chain combines TRBV18 with TRBJ1-2, with TRBD1 matching 8 bases. Per germline, CDR1 KGHSH and CDR2 LQKENI. Trimming removed 3 bases from V and 2 bases from J; junction bases left unmatched: 5. The CDR3 extends over 15 amino acids. The CDR3 is CASSPMTGANYGYTF. CDR3 bases: TGTGCCAGCTCACCGATGACAGGGGCAAACTATGGCTACACCTTC.

The V and J genes are TRBV30 and TRBJ1-6, with D possibly being TRBD1 (5 bases). Trimming stripped 7 bases from V and 4 bases from J, with 11 bases between. Looked up from germline, CDR1 is GTSNPN and CDR2 is SVGIG (reference sequence). This CDR3 is 13 amino acids long. This chain's CDR3 is CAYPTDYNSPLHF. CDR3 nucleotide sequence: TGTGCCTACCCGACAGATTATAATTCACCCCTCCACTTT. Drawing the rest from reference TRBV30 and TRBJ1-6, the complete variable domain is SQTIHQWPATLVQPVGSPLSLECTVEGTSNPNLYWYRQAAGRGLQLLFYSVGIGQISSEVPQNLSASRPQDRQFILSSKKLLLSDSGFYLCAYPTDYNSPLHFGNGTRLTVT.

The chain links TRBV19 to TRBJ1-2, with 7 nucleotides matching TRBD1. V shed 3 bases and J 6 bases; nucleotides not matched to a gene: 10. The germline V gene has CDR1 LNHDA and CDR2 SQIVND (reference sequence). This CDR3 contains 15 residues. The CDR3 DNA sequence: TGTGCCAGTAGTATCCTTGGTCGGCAGGGGGATGGCTACACCTTC. It specifies CASSILGRQGDGYTF.

The chain is built from TRBV3-1 (or the pseudogene TRBV3-2) and TRBJ1-4, with D unresolved. Trimming cost V 1 base and J 14 bases, with 17 bases left between them. The germline V gene encodes CDR1 LGHDT and CDR2 YNNKEL (reference sequence). This CDR3 is 14 amino acids long. The CDR3 loop reads CASSQVGSDMKLFF. CDR3 nucleotides: TGTGCCAGCAGCCAAGTTGGCTCCGACATGAAGCTGTTTTTT.

This clone was detected once. This sequence joins TRBV5-1 and TRBJ2-3, with 9 bases fitting TRBD2. V gave up 3 bases and J gave up 1 base; unmatched junction bases: 3. Germline V gives CDR1 SGHRS, CDR2 YFSETQ. The CDR3 covers 15 residues. CDR3 residues: CASSSQREGTDTQYF. The CDR3 DNA follows: TGCGCCAGCAGCTCCCAGCGGGAGGGCACAGATACGCAGTATTTT.

This chain links TRBV27 with TRBJ1-3, with 10 bases that match TRBD1. Trimming cost V 10 bases and J 16 bases; bases outside gene matches: 10. The CDR3 is made up of 11 amino acids. Germline-derived CDR1 and CDR2 are MNHEY and SMNVEV (reference sequence). The CDR3 spells CATGDRGRFYF. CDR3 bases: TGTGCCACCGGGGACAGGGGAAGATTCTATTTT.

The chain joins TRBV6-2 or TRBV6-3 to TRBJ1-2, with D unresolved. This CDR3 is 12 amino acids long. V lost 2 bases to trimming and J lost 8 bases, with 9 bases between them. Germline V lookup: CDR1 MNHEY, CDR2 SVGEGT. The CDR3 region is CASSYGPGGYTF. The CDR3 nucleotides read TGTGCCAGCAGTTACGGTCCGGGGGGCTACACCTTC.

The V call is TRBV10-3, the J call TRBJ2-7; TRBD2 might be the D (6 bases). The CDR3 is 14 residues long. From germline, CDR1 is ENHRY and CDR2 SYGVKD. Trimming pared 4 bases from V and 5 bases from J, leaving 15 bases between. In DNA, the CDR3 is TGTGCCATCAGTGGAATGAGGCGGGGCCACGAGCAGTACTTC. Amino acid sequence: CAISGMRRGHEQYF.

The chain is built from TRBV7-9 and TRBJ2-5; 7 bases line up with TRBD2. The germline CDR1 and CDR2 sequences are SEHNR and FQNEAQ (reference sequence). This CDR3 has 13 residues. V gave up 4 bases and J gave up 4 bases; unmatched junction bases: 3. The CDR3 DNA reads TGTGCCAGCAGCTCAGGACTAGTAGAGACCCAGTACTTC. Amino acid sequence: CASSSGLVETQYF.

The chain combines TRBV7-9 with TRBJ1-1; 8 positions agree with TRBD1. The V and J ends lost 3 bases and 10 bases, in that order; junction bases with no gene match: 13. Germline loops: CDR1 SEHNR, CDR2 FQNEAQ (reference sequence). The CDR3 spans 15 residues. The CDR3 DNA follows: TGTGCCAGCAGCTTCGCGGACAGGGTTGACATCGGAGCTTTCTTT. As protein: CASSFADRVDIGAFF.

This chain connects TRBV5-4 to TRBJ2-1; 13 positions agree with TRBD2. This CDR3 has 16 residues. V trimming: 4 bases; J trimming: 9 bases; junction bases outside the gene matches: 10. CDR1 is SGHNT, CDR2 YYREEE, per germline (reference sequence). The CDR3 DNA is TGTGCCAGCAGCCAACGTCCGGGACTAGCGGGATCTGAGCAGTTCTTC. Its translation: CASSQRPGLAGSEQFF.

A single count supports this clone. V and J are TRBV19 and TRBJ2-7, with TRBD1 identical over 10 bases. The V gene's germline CDR1 is LNHDA and CDR2 SQIVND (reference sequence). Unmatched junction bases numbered 2, after V lost 6 bases and J lost 3 bases. CDR3 length equals 13 residues. DNA for the CDR3: TGTGCCAGTAGCAGGACAGGGGGCTACGAGCAGTACTTC. This gives the protein CASSRTGGYEQYF.

The V gene is TRBV18, the J gene TRBJ2-7; 7 bases match TRBD1. This CDR3 comprises 13 residues. The V segment lost 0 bases and the J segment 6 bases; nucleotides outside the gene matches: 2. Germline V gene data show CDR1 as KGHSH and CDR2 as LQKENI. The CDR3 region is CASSPPTGIEQYF. Here the CDR3 DNA reads TGTGCCAGCTCACCACCGACAGGGATCGAGCAGTACTTC.

V and J are TRBV18 and TRBJ2-7; TRBD1 matches at 9 bases. The germline V gene encodes CDR1 KGHSH and CDR2 LQKENI. The CDR3 loop spans 14 amino acids. V lost 2 bases to trimming and J lost 4 bases; unmatched junction nucleotides: 3. CDR3 sequence: CASSPTGGGYEQYF. CDR3 nucleotide sequence: TGTGCCAGCTCACCAACAGGGGGCGGGTACGAGCAGTACTTC.

The rearrangement uses TRBV6-5 and TRBJ2-7; D unclear. V lost 0 bases to trimming and J lost 4 bases, with 7 bases between them. The CDR3 consists of 13 residues. Germline V gene data show CDR1 as MNHEY and CDR2 as SVGAGI. CDR3 sequence reads: CASSYSSVYEQYF. The CDR3 nucleotides read TGTGCCAGCAGTTACTCGAGTGTTTACGAGCAGTACTTC.

V is TRBV7-2 and J is TRBJ2-7; 15 bases are a match to TRBD2. Trimming removed 4 bases from V and 1 base from J; junction bases left unmatched: 8. Germline V CDR1 and CDR2: SGHTA, FQGNSA. The CDR3 has 18 amino acids. CDR3: CASSSGLAGGGPSYEQYF. The CDR3 DNA sequence: TGTGCCAGCAGCTCGGGACTAGCGGGGGGTGGACCGTCCTACGAGCAGTACTTC.

J is TRBJ1-1 and V is TRBV20-1; D gene ambiguous. V was shortened by 3 bases and J by 3 bases, with 14 bases between the two germline ends. Germline loops: CDR1 DFQATT, CDR2 SNEGSKA (reference sequence). There are 14 residues in the CDR3. The CDR3: CSASAYRPDTEAFF. The CDR3 nucleotides are TGCAGTGCTAGTGCGTACAGACCCGACACTGAAGCTTTCTTT.

The rearrangement joins TRBV6-4 to TRBJ2-7, with 9 bases lining up with TRBD1. Germline-derived CDR1 and CDR2 are MRHNA and SNTAGT. The CDR3 is 16 amino acids. V was clipped by 6 bases and J by 1 base; unmatched bases: 10. Written as DNA, the CDR3 is TGTGCCAGCAGACCCCGTGGACAGGGGACTTCCTACGAGCAGTACTTC. Translated, it gives CASRPRGQGTSYEQYF.

The chain employs TRBV7-2 and TRBJ1-1, with 7 bases identical to TRBD1. The CDR3 loop spans 14 amino acids. V shed 8 bases and J 0 bases; nucleotides not matched to a gene: 6. The germline V gene encodes CDR1 SGHTA and CDR2 FQGNSA. The CDR3 region has the DNA TGTGCCAGCGGGGACAGACCCTTGAACACTGAAGCTTTCTTT. As protein: CASGDRPLNTEAFF.

The J gene is TRBJ1-3, the V gene TRBV28; D is perhaps TRBD1 (6 bases). Germline V CDR1 and CDR2: MDHEN, SYDVKM. The ends were cut back, 8 bases at V and 0 bases at J, with 8 bases in the middle. CDR3 length equals 13 residues. The CDR3 nucleotides are TGTGCCAGCTGGACAGTCTCTGGAAACACCATATATTTT. Protein product: CASWTVSGNTIYF.

The V gene is TRBV27, the J gene TRBJ2-6; D is perhaps TRBD2 (5 bases). The ends were cut back, 3 bases at V and 12 bases at J, with 15 bases in the middle. CDR3 length: 14 amino acids. In germline, CDR1 is MNHEY, CDR2 SMNVEV (reference sequence). CDR3 residues: CASSFAGLFSVLTF. The CDR3 nucleotides are TGTGCCAGCAGTTTCGCCGGACTTTTCAGCGTCCTGACTTTC.

The chain carries TRBV10-3 and TRBJ2-2, with D perhaps TRBD1 (6 bases). The germline V and J ends were trimmed by 0 bases and 7 bases, with 18 bases remaining between them. The CDR3 spans 17 residues. The germline V gene has CDR1 ENHRY and CDR2 SYGVKD. CDR3 sequence reads: CAISESAEGVSYGELFF. In nucleotides, the CDR3 is TGTGCCATCAGTGAGTCTGCCGAGGGGGTCAGTTACGGGGAGCTGTTTTTT.

The J gene is TRBJ1-2, the V gene TRBV18; a weak D match, TRBD1 (6 bases). This CDR3 region has 14 residues. The germline V gene has CDR1 KGHSH and CDR2 LQKENI. With 4 bases removed from V and 7 bases from J, the gap between germline ends came to 16 bases. CDR3 in amino acids: CASSQSTGSGGYTF. DNA for the CDR3: TGTGCCAGCTCACAATCGACAGGTTCAGGTGGCTACACCTTC.

The chain couples TRBV18 to TRBJ2-7; TRBD2 matches 10 bases. The CDR3 is made up of 17 amino acids. J gave up 5 bases and V 1 base, and 11 bases lay outside the gene matches. CDR1 is KGHSH, CDR2 LQKENI, per germline. This CDR3 is CASSPLSLAGVIHEQYF. Here the CDR3 DNA reads TGTGCCAGCTCACCACTATCGCTAGCGGGAGTGATCCACGAGCAGTACTTC.